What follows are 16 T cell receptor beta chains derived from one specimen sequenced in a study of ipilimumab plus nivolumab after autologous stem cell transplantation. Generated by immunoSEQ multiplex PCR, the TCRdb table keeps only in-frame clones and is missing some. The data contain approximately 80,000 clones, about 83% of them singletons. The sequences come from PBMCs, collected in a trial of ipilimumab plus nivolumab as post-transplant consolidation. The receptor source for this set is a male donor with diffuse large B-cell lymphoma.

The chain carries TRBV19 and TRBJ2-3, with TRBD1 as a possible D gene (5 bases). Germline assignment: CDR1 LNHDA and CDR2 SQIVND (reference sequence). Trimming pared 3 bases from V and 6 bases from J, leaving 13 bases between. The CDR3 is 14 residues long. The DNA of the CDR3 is TGTGCCAGTAGTATTAGGGGCCCTCGGGATACGCAGTATTTT. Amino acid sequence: CASSIRGPRDTQYF.

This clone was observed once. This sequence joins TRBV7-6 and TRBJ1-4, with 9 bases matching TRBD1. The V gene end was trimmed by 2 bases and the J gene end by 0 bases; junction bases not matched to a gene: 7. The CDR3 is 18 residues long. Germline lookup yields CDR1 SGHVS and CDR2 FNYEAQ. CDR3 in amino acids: CASSLRTGDVATNEKLFF. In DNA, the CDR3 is TGTGCCAGCAGCTTACGGACAGGGGACGTAGCAACTAATGAAAAACTGTTTTTT.

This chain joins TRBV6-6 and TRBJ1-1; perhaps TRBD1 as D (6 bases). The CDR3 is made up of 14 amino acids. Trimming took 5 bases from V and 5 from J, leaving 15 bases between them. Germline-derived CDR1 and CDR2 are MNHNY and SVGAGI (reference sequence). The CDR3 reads CASSPEGGLTEAFF. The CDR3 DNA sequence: TGTGCCAGCAGTCCGGAGGGGGGCTTAACTGAAGCTTTCTTT.

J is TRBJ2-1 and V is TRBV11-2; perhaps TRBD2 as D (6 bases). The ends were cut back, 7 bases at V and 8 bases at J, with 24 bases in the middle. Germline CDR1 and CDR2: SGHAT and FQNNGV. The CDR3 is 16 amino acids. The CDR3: CASTSQTISGGDEQFF. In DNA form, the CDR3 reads TGTGCCAGCACCTCCCAGACTATAAGCGGAGGGGATGAGCAGTTCTTC.

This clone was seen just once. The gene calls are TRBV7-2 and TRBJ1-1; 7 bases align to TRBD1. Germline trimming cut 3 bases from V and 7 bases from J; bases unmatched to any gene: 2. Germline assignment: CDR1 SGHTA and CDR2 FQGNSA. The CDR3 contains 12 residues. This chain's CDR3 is CASSFRDSEAFF. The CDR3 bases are TGTGCCAGCAGCTTCAGGGACAGTGAAGCTTTCTTT.

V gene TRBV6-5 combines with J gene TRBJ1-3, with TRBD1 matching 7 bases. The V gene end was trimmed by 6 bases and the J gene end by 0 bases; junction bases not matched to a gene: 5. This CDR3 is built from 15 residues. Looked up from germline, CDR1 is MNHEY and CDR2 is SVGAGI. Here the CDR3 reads CASRPGTASGNTIYF. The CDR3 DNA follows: TGTGCCAGCAGGCCCGGGACAGCCTCTGGAAACACCATATATTTT.

The CDR3 nucleotides are TGTGCCAGCAGCTTATTGGCCCAAGAGACCCAGTACTTC. Its protein is CASSLLAQETQYF. This chain connects TRBV7-2 to TRBJ2-5; D is undetermined. This CDR3 has 13 amino acids. CDR1 is SGHTA, CDR2 FQGNSA, per germline. The V end was cut by 2 bases, the J end by 1 base, with 5 bases between.

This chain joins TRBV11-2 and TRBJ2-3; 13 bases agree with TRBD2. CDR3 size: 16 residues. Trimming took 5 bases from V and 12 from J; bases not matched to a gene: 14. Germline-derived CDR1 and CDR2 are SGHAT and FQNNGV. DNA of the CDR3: TGTGCCAGCAGCCCGAGGGCACTAGCGGGGGGGCTTCGTCAGTATTTT. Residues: CASSPRALAGGLRQYF.

As DNA, the CDR3 is TGTGCCAGCAGTGCCTACGGGGGCTATGGCTACACCTTC. Amino acid sequence: CASSAYGGYGYTF. This chain joins TRBV6-1 and TRBJ1-2, with D tentatively TRBD1 (5 bases). V was trimmed by 4 bases and J by 4 bases, leaving 10 bases between them. The length of the CDR3 is 13 residues. Per the germline V gene, CDR1 is MNHNS and CDR2 is SASEGT.

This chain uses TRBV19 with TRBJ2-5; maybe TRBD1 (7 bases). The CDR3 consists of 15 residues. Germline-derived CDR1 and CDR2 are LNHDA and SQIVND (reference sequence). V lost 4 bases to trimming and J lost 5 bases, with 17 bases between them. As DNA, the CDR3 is TGTGCCAGTAGTACCTCGGCAGGGGGGCAGGAGACCCAGTACTTC. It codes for CASSTSAGGQETQYF.

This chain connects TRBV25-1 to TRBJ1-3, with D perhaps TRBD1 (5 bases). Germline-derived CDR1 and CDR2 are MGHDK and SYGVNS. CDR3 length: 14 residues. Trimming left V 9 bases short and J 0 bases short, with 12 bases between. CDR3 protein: CASGAAGSGNTIYF. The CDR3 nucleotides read TGTGCCAGTGGGGCGGCAGGCTCTGGAAACACCATATATTTT.

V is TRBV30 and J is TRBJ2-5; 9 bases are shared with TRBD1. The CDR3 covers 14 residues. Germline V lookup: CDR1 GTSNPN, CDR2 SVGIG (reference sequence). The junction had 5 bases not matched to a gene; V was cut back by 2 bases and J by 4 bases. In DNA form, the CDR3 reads TGTGCCTGGAGTCGGGACAGGGTCCGAGAGACCCAGTACTTC. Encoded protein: CAWSRDRVRETQYF.

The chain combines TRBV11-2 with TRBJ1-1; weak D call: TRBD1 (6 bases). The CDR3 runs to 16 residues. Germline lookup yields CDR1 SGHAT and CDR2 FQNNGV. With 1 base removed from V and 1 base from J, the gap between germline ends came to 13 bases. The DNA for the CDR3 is TGTGCCAGCAGCTTAGTGGGGGGCAATAGGAACACTGAAGCTTTCTTT. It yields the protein CASSLVGGNRNTEAFF.

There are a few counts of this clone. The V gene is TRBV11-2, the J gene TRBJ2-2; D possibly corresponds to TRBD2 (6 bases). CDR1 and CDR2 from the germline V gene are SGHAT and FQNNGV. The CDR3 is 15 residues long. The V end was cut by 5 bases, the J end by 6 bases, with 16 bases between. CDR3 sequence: CASSTPRGSPGELFF. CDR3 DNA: TGTGCCAGCAGCACCCCGCGGGGTTCCCCCGGGGAGCTGTTTTTT.

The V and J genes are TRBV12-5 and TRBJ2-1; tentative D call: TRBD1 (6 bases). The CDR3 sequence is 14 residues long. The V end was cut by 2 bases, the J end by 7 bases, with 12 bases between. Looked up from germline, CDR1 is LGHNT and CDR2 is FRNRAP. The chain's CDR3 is CASGLIQGQNEQFF. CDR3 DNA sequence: TGTGCTAGTGGTTTGATACAGGGCCAGAATGAGCAGTTCTTC.

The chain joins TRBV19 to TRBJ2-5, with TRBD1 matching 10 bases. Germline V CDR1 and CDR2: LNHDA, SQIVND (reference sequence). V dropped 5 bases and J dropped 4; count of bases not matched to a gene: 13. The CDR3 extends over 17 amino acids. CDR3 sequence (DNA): TGTGCCAGTAGTCCTTACAAGGGACAGGGGCGAGGAGAGACCCAGTACTTC. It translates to CASSPYKGQGRGETQYF.